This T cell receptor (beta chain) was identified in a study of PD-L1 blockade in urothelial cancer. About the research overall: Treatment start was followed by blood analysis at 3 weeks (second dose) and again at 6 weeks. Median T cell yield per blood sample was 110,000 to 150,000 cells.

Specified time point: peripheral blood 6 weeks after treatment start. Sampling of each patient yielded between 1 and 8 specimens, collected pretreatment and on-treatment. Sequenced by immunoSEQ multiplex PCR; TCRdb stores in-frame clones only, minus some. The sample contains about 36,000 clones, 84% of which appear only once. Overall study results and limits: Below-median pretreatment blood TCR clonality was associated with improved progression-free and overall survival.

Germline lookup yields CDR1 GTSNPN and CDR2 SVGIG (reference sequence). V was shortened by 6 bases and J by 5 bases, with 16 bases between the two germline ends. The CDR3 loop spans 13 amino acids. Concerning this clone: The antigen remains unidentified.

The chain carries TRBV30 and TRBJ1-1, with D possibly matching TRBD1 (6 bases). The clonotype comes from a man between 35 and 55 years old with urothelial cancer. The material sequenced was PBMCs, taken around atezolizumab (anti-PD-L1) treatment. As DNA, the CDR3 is TGTGCCTGTACAGGGTCGGGATGGACTGAAGCTTTCTTT. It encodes CACTGSGWTEAFF.